This note documents a single TCR beta chain sequence. CDR3 length equals 16 residues. The germline CDR1 and CDR2 sequences are KGHSH and LQKENI. The V end lost 3 bases, the J end lost 0 bases, and 12 bases lay between the germline ends. These data belong to a study of blood T cell repertoires in COVID-19. Sequencing used immunoSEQ multiplex PCR; TCRdb keeps in-frame clones, though not all of them. Counted here are approximately 140,000 clones, about nine tenths occurring once; the ten biggest clones make up about 6%. The rearrangement uses TRBV18 and TRBJ2-1, with D possibly matching TRBD2 (5 bases). The sequence came from a man older than 75 with acute or convalescent COVID-19. The sequenced sample consisted of peripheral blood. This chain's CDR3 is CASSPVFGISYNEQFF. The CDR3 bases are TGTGCCAGCTCACCTGTGTTCGGGATCTCCTACAATGAGCAGTTCTTC.